Following are 25 T cell receptor beta chains from one sample sequenced in a study of identical twins. TCRdb redid the calling of the 5' RACE reads with MiXCR, one entry per CDR3 protein. The sample has 550,000 to 700,000 distinct CDR3 sequences, over 8.5% seen once; the top ten hold 2.5% to 3.5%. This sample was also put to use in a study of yellow fever vaccine responses in identical twins.

Sequenced input: PBMCs. The source is a woman between 18 and 30 years old in good health.

This clonotype was recorded many times. The chain carries TRBV4-2 and TRBJ1-2; D is uncertain. There are 15 residues in the CDR3. The V gene's germline CDR1 is LGHNA and CDR2 YNFKEQ. Trimming cost V 0 bases and J 6 bases, with 14 bases left between them. CDR3 amino acids: CASSQDLSLPHGYTF. The CDR3 nucleotides read TGTGCCAGCAGCCAAGATCTAAGTCTCCCCCATGGCTACACCTTC.

The genes are TRBV12-3 or TRBV12-4 and TRBJ2-3, with 14 bases aligning to TRBD2. This CDR3 spans 16 amino acids. V dropped 7 bases and J dropped 1; count of bases not matched to a gene: 4. The CDR3 spells CASNLGLAGGTDTQYF. The CDR3 coding sequence is TGTGCCAGCAACCTGGGACTAGCGGGGGGCACAGATACGCAGTATTTT.

This clonotype was counted a few times. The rearrangement joins TRBV24-1 to TRBJ2-3, with no clear D. V was pared by 2 bases and J by 1 base, with 18 bases between. Looked up from germline, CDR1 is KGHDR and CDR2 is SFDVKD. The CDR3 is made up of 18 amino acids. In DNA, the CDR3 is TGTGCCACCAGTGATTCTTCAAGACCGGCAACCGGCACAGATACGCAGTATTTT. Its translation: CATSDSSRPATGTDTQYF.

This clonotype has just a few counts. This chain joins TRBV6-5 and TRBJ2-1; D call uncertain. CDR3 length: 14 residues. In germline, CDR1 is MNHEY, CDR2 SVGAGI. V was pared by 0 bases and J by 4 bases, with 7 bases between. The CDR3 here is CASSYSSQYNEQFF. The CDR3 nucleotides read TGTGCCAGCAGTTACTCGAGCCAGTACAATGAGCAGTTCTTC.

This sequence joins TRBV5-1 and TRBJ1-1; the D is unclear. V lost 0 bases to trimming and J lost 0 bases, with 6 bases between them. CDR3 size: 14 residues. Germline V CDR1 and CDR2: SGHRS, YFSETQ. DNA of the CDR3: TGCGCCAGCAGCTTGGTCGGCATGAACACTGAAGCTTTCTTT. This gives the protein CASSLVGMNTEAFF.

This clonotype was found many times. The rearrangement joins TRBV10-3 to TRBJ2-7; TRBD1 agrees at 8 bases. CDR3 length: 14 residues. The germline gives CDR1 ENHRY, CDR2 SYGVKD. The J segment lost 6 bases and the V segment lost 3 bases, leaving 7 bases of the junction unmatched. CDR3 nucleotides: TGTGCCATCAGTGATAGGACAGGGTTTGGCGAGCAGTACTTC. As protein: CAISDRTGFGEQYF.

V gene TRBV11-3 combines with J gene TRBJ2-7; 7 nucleotides agree with TRBD1. The germline V gene has CDR1 SGHNT and CDR2 YENEEA. The CDR3 runs to 14 residues. Trimming took 2 bases from V and 7 from J; bases not matched to a gene: 8. CDR3 loop: CASSLRGGRGEQYF. For the CDR3, the DNA is TGTGCCAGCAGCTTACGAGGGGGCCGAGGGGAGCAGTACTTC.

The chain employs TRBV2 and TRBJ2-1; TRBD2 agrees at 9 bases. CDR3 size: 16 residues. CDR1 and CDR2 (germline): SNHLY, FYNNEI. V lost 3 bases to trimming and J lost 3 bases; unmatched junction nucleotides: 6. CDR3 in amino acids: CASSELAGIYYNEQFF. The DNA for the CDR3 is TGTGCCAGCAGTGAGCTAGCGGGGATTTACTACAATGAGCAGTTCTTC.

The rearrangement joins TRBV2 to TRBJ2-3; possible D gene TRBD1, 6 bases. Germline V gene data show CDR1 as SNHLY and CDR2 as FYNNEI. The CDR3 is made up of 16 amino acids. V lost 6 bases to trimming and J lost 1 base, with 17 bases between them. CDR3: CASSSTGTYGTDTQYF. The CDR3 bases are TGTGCCAGCAGCAGCACAGGGACCTACGGCACAGATACGCAGTATTTT.

This clonotype was detected ten times or more. The rearrangement uses TRBV12-3 or TRBV12-4 and TRBJ2-7, with 12 bases that match TRBD1. After removal of 7 bases from V and 2 bases from J, the junction contained 6 bases not matched to a gene. CDR3 length: 15 residues. The CDR3 DNA is TGTGCCAGCACCTTGGGACAGGGGGCCGCCTACGAGCAGTACTTC. It specifies CASTLGQGAAYEQYF.

As to this clonotype: This likely comes from a read error, as the CDR3 has no conserved phenylalanine or tryptophan at its end. This rearrangement joins TRBV25-1 to TRBJ1-5; D is undetermined. Trimming removed 3 bases from V and 6 bases from J, with 12 bases in between. This CDR3 has 14 amino acids. Germline V lookup: CDR1 MGHDK, CDR2 SYGVNS. Here the CDR3 DNA reads TGTGCCAGCAGTGACGGTACTGAGGGTCAGCCCCAGCATTAT. It is translated as CASSDGTEGQPQHY.

This clonotype was detected a few times. CDR3 DNA: TGTGCCAGCAGCCCCCGGTCATGGACGGGGGAGCTGTTTTTT. It encodes CASSPRSWTGELFF. The chain is built from TRBV13 and TRBJ2-2; no definite D call. The CDR3 extends over 14 amino acids. Trimming stripped 5 bases from V and 8 bases from J, with 15 bases between. Germline CDR1 reads PRHDT; CDR2 reads FYEKMQ (reference sequence).

The chain links TRBV28 to TRBJ2-5; TRBD2 matches 13 bases. The V segment lost 3 bases and the J segment 4 bases; nucleotides outside the gene matches: 2. Germline V lookup: CDR1 MDHEN, CDR2 SYDVKM. This CDR3 is built from 15 residues. The CDR3 loop reads CASSFRTSGRETQYF. As DNA, the CDR3 is TGTGCCAGCAGTTTTCGGACTAGCGGGAGAGAGACCCAGTACTTC. The full variable domain, completed using reference TRBV28 and TRBJ2-5, is DVKVTQSSRYLVKRTGEKVFLECVQDMDHENMFWYRQDPGLGLRLIYFSYDVKMKEKGDIPEGYSVSREKKERFSLILESASTNQTSMYLCASSFRTSGRETQYFGPGTRLLVL.

Many counts were recorded for this clonotype. The gene calls are TRBV7-6 and TRBJ2-1; D is ambiguous. Germline-derived CDR1 and CDR2 are SGHVS and FNYEAQ. The CDR3 extends over 15 amino acids. Trimming stripped 2 bases from V and 0 bases from J, with 8 bases between. The CDR3 nucleotides read TGTGCCAGCAGCTTATCGCAGAGCTCCTACAATGAGCAGTTCTTC. This gives the protein CASSLSQSSYNEQFF.

This clonotype showed up just a few times. The chain links TRBV20-1 to TRBJ1-5; the D is unclear. CDR3 length: 17 amino acids. CDR1 is DFQATT and CDR2 is SNEGSKA in the germline V gene (reference sequence). V was cut by 0 bases and J by 0 bases, with 15 bases left in between. The CDR3 sequence is CSARDQLEEYSNQPQHF. CDR3 sequence (DNA): TGCAGTGCTAGAGATCAGCTGGAGGAATATAGCAATCAGCCCCAGCATTTT.

This clonotype has ten or more counts. The chain links TRBV4-1 to TRBJ2-5, with a tentative D call TRBD2 (5 bases). The germline V gene encodes CDR1 MGHRA and CDR2 YSYEKL. The CDR3 is 15 residues long. V was clipped by 2 bases and J by 0 bases, with 10 bases between them. The CDR3 is CASSQLGLNQETQYF. The CDR3 DNA sequence: TGCGCCAGCAGCCAATTAGGACTGAACCAAGAGACCCAGTACTTC.

This clonotype turned up a few times. This chain uses TRBV29-1 with TRBJ2-7; tentative D call: TRBD2 (6 bases). Trimming removed 6 bases from V and 6 bases from J, with 24 bases in between. Germline values: CDR1 SQVTM, CDR2 ANQGSEA. This CDR3 has 15 amino acids. The CDR3 protein is CSVRREKAGISEQYF. The DNA for the CDR3 is TGCAGCGTGAGGAGGGAAAAAGCTGGTATAAGCGAGCAGTACTTC.

This clonotype occurred a few times. The rearrangement uses TRBV5-1 and TRBJ2-7; 10 bases agree with TRBD1. V lost 5 bases to trimming and J lost 0 bases; unmatched junction nucleotides: 8. Germline loops: CDR1 SGHRS, CDR2 YFSETQ. The CDR3 has 16 amino acids. CDR3 DNA sequence: TGCGCCAGCAGAGATTTCGGGACAGGGGACTCCTACGAGCAGTACTTC. This codes for CASRDFGTGDSYEQYF.

On this clonotype: The junction departs from germline at one end; a sequencing error may be responsible. The chain employs TRBV4-2 and TRBJ2-2; 8 bases fit TRBD2. Germline CDR1 is LGHNA and CDR2 is YNFKEQ. This CDR3 region has 17 residues. CDR3 region: CASSKDASGGNTGELFF. CDR3 in DNA: TGTGCCAGCAGCAAAGACGCCAGCGGGGGGAACACCGGGGAGCTGTTTTTT.

This clonotype was seen repeatedly, ten times or more. The chain uses TRBV6-2 or TRBV6-3 and TRBJ2-1; 8 nucleotides align to TRBD2. CDR1 and CDR2 (germline): MNHEY, SVGEGT. The CDR3 is 14 residues long. Trimming cost V 5 bases and J 6 bases; bases outside gene matches: 6. The CDR3 protein is CASSLAGTSNEQFF. As DNA, the CDR3 is TGTGCCAGCAGTCTGGCCGGGACTAGCAATGAGCAGTTCTTC.

This clonotype was found many times. V gene TRBV6-2 or TRBV6-3 combines with J gene TRBJ2-3; possible D gene TRBD1, 6 bases. Trimming left V 0 bases short and J 5 bases short, with 15 bases between. Germline V gene data show CDR1 as MNHEY and CDR2 as SVGEGT. The CDR3 totals 16 residues. The CDR3 is CASSYSRGQFGDTQYF. The CDR3 DNA follows: TGTGCCAGCAGTTACTCCCGAGGACAGTTTGGAGATACGCAGTATTTT.

This clonotype was counted only a few times. The rearrangement joins TRBV9 to TRBJ2-1; D not resolved. This CDR3 is 14 amino acids long. V was clipped by 0 bases and J by 3 bases, with 7 bases between them. Germline lookup yields CDR1 SGDLS and CDR2 YYNGEE. The CDR3 DNA follows: TGTGCCAGCAGCGTAGCTCACAACTACAATGAGCAGTTCTTC. As protein: CASSVAHNYNEQFF.

The table lists this clonotype with many counts. The chain has TRBV12-3 or TRBV12-4 and TRBJ1-6; D is unclear. Deletions cut 10 bases from V and 2 bases from J, with 12 bases between. CDR3 size: 14 residues. The CDR3 nucleotides are TGTGCCACCTCCGGAGCGGCCTATAATTCACCCCTCCACTTT. Its protein is CATSGAAYNSPLHF.

This clonotype has only a few counts. The rearrangement links TRBV20-1 to TRBJ1-1; 12 nucleotides align to TRBD1. With 5 bases clipped from V and 5 bases from J, the junction kept 3 bases outside the gene matches. The V gene's germline CDR1 is DFQATT and CDR2 SNEGSKA (reference sequence). The CDR3 runs to 13 residues. The CDR3 sequence is CSAWGQGATEAFF. For the CDR3, the DNA is TGCAGTGCTTGGGGACAGGGGGCGACTGAAGCTTTCTTT.

As to this clonotype: A read error may account for a junction end that differs from germline. The chain is built from TRBV20-1 and TRBJ2-2; 8 positions agree with TRBD1. CDR3 length equals 17 residues. Germline assignment: CDR1 DFQATT and CDR2 SNEGSKA (reference sequence). CDR3 nucleotide sequence: TGCTGTGCTAGAGACTGGACAGGGCAGTACCCCCGAGGGGAGCTGTTTTTT. Translating it yields CCARDWTGQYPRGELFF.